This TCR beta chain was captured in a study of regulatory T cells in long-lasting Graves disease. Overall study findings and caveats: Those with persistent Graves' had less TCR diversity than newly diagnosed patients. Rather than thyroid tissue, only peripheral blood underwent study.

Only a few counts were recorded for this clonotype. What it recognizes is unknown. Looked up from germline, CDR1 is SGHRS and CDR2 is YFSETQ. The CDR3 length is 17 residues. V lost 4 bases and J lost 3, with 23 bases in between. Investigators prepared the TCR beta libraries by applying iRepertoire HTBI primers and Arm-PCR of CDR3 regions. MiXCR, run by TCRdb on the multiplex PCR reads, gives a single entry per CDR3 protein. This table holds 550,000 to 650,000 distinct CDR3 sequences, around 16% found once. Stated time point: newly diagnosed GD, antithyroid drugs for less than 3 months. PBMC-derived RNA was used for the TCR library. The data also belong to a second study, concerning T cells in Graves' hyperthyroidism and ophthalmopathy. That work adds: Prediction of ophthalmopathy progression came a median approximately 6.6 months pre-onset.

V gene TRBV5-1 combines with J gene TRBJ2-7; weak D call: TRBD2 (6 bases). The clonotype originates from a man between 18 and 35 years old with Graves disease. The input for sequencing was peripheral blood mononuclear cells (PBMCs), taken at new diagnosis, from a patient treated with antithyroid drugs. The CDR3 sequence is CASSGRSGDGAYYEQYF. The CDR3 coding sequence is TGCGCCAGCAGCGGGAGGTCTGGGGACGGAGCATACTACGAGCAGTACTTC.